A selection of T cell receptor beta chains follows, all from one sample in a study of patients and donors after allogeneic stem cell transplantation. One entry per CDR3 protein results from TCRdb running MiXCR on the RT-PCR reads. The table includes about a million distinct CDR3 sequences, roughly 18% detected once. The sequenced material came from blood, either unsorted or a sorted T cell fraction (not recorded which). Receptor source: a human donor who was either an allogeneic HSCT recipient or a stem cell or donor lymphocyte infusion donor (not recorded which). It is not recorded whose cells these are; they may come from a transplant donor. Each CDR3 is given with its conserved first and last residue. D genes are given only for firm matches. A clone size is listed for some rows: how often the clone was seen (once, few, many), or a class if it is expanded.

>few|.|TRBV3-1|TRBJ1-5
TGTGCCAGCAGCCAAGGGATCAGGCAGCCCCAGCATTTT
CASSQGIRQPQHF
>.|TRBD2|TRBV4-2|TRBJ2-2
TGTGCCAGCAGCCAGGTCCGCGGGAGGGCCACCGGGGAGCTGTTTTTT
CASSQVRGRATGELFF
>few|TRBD1|TRBV12-3/TRBV12-4|TRBJ2-7
TGTGCCAGCACGAAACAGGGGGCTTCACGCGAGCAGTACTTC
CASTKQGASREQYF
>.|.|TRBV7-9|TRBJ2-7
TGTGCCAGCAGCTATGTTCCCCGGGAGCAGTACTTC
CASSYVPREQYF
>.|TRBD1|TRBV12-3/TRBV12-4|TRBJ2-2
TGTGCCAGCAGTTCCCGGGACAGACTCCAGCAGAACACCGGGGAGCTGTTTTTT
CASSSRDRLQQNTGELFF
>.|.|TRBV20-1|TRBJ2-2
TGCAGTGCGGTTTTGAACACCGGGGAGCTGTTTTTT
CSAVLNTGELFF
>few|TRBD2|TRBV9|TRBJ2-1
TGTGCCACCTTCCGGACTAGCACAAAGCTTTGTCACAATGAGCAGTTCTTC
CATFRTSTKLCHNEQFF
>few|.|TRBV5-1|TRBJ2-3
TGCGCCACCCCAAAGGGACCAGATACGCAGTATTTT
CATPKGPDTQYF
>.|.|TRBV7-2|TRBJ1-5
TGTGCCAGCAGCTTACGGTCAGAATATCAGCCCCAGCATTTT
CASSLRSEYQPQHF
>few|.|TRBV18|TRBJ1-1
TGTGCCAGCTCACCAAGGCTCCAGAACACTGAAGCTTTCTTT
CASSPRLQNTEAFF
>.|.|TRBV27|TRBJ2-1
TGTGCCAGCAGTTTTATTGGGACGCATAGCAATGAGCAGTTCTTC
CASSFIGTHSNEQFF
>few|.|TRBV13|TRBJ2-2
TGTGCCAGCAGCACCCGGGTGGGGGAGCTGTTTTTT
CASSTRVGELFF
>many|TRBD1|TRBV4-3|TRBJ2-1
TGCGCCAGCAGCCAAAGGGGACAGACATACAATGAGCAGTTCTTC
CASSQRGQTYNEQFF
>many|TRBD2|TRBV7-9|TRBJ2-7
TGTGCCAGCAGCTTACCCCTAGCGGGAGAGTACGAGCAGTACTTC
CASSLPLAGEYEQYF
>few|TRBD1|TRBV27|TRBJ1-5
TGTGCCAGCAGCCCCCGGAGGGACAGGCATCAGCCCCAGCATTTT
CASSPRRDRHQPQHF
>few|.|TRBV9|TRBJ2-7
TGTGCCAGCAGCCCGCCCCCTGGGACTGGGGGGTACGAGCAGTACTTC
CASSPPPGTGGYEQYF
>.|TRBD2|TRBV12-3/TRBV12-4|TRBJ2-5
TGTGCCAGCAATTTAAGAGCGGGGCACCAAGAGACCCAGTACTTC
CASNLRAGHQETQYF
>once|TRBD2|TRBV11-3|TRBJ2-3
TGTGCCACCGCGACCGGGACTAGCGGGAGCACAGATACGCAGTATTTT
CATATGTSGSTDTQYF
>.|.|TRBV9|TRBJ1-2
TGTGCCAGCAGCGTAGGTTTCAGGGGCCCCGGTAACTATGGCTACACCTTC
CASSVGFRGPGNYGYTF
>few|.|TRBV10-3|TRBJ1-6
TGTGCCATCAGACAGGGATTAAATTCACCCCTCCACTTT
CAIRQGLNSPLHF
>few|.|TRBV5-5|TRBJ1-1
TGTGCCAGCAGCTTGCTCCCGCCGAACACTGAAGCTTTCTTT
CASSLLPPNTEAFF
>.|.|TRBV15|TRBJ2-7
TGTGCCACCAGCAGAGATCTTAGTACTACCTACGAGCAGTACTTC
CATSRDLSTTYEQYF
>few|.|TRBV5-6|TRBJ1-1
TGTGCCAGCAGCTTCGAGGCAGCGGGGAACACTGAAGCTTTCTTT
CASSFEAAGNTEAFF
>.|.|TRBV20-1|TRBJ1-5
TGCAGTGCTAGAGATTTCGGAAGTGCGCCCCAGCATTTT
CSARDFGSAPQHF
>few|TRBD1|TRBV5-1|TRBJ1-5
TGCGCCAGCAGCTTTGAACCGGGACAGGGGAATCAGCCCCAGCATTTT
CASSFEPGQGNQPQHF
>.|.|TRBV15|TRBJ1-5
TGTGCCACCAGCAGAGTGAATCTTCGGAATCAGCCCCAGCATTTT
CATSRVNLRNQPQHF
>.|.|TRBV4-2|TRBJ2-1
TGTGCCAGCAGCCAAGAACCCCGAACTACTTACAATGAGCAGTTCTTC
CASSQEPRTTYNEQFF
>few|TRBD1|TRBV20-1|TRBJ1-1
TGCAGTGCTAGTGACAGGGGCGTCGGTCTGAACACTGAAGCTTTCTTT
CSASDRGVGLNTEAFF
>few|.|TRBV24-1|TRBJ1-1
TGTGCCACCAATCAGGAGAACACTGAAGCTTTCTTT
CATNQENTEAFF
>.|.|TRBV20-1|TRBJ2-5
TGCAGTCAAAAATCCGGGTTGGAGACCCAGTACTTC
CSQKSGLETQYF
>.|TRBD2|TRBV12-3/TRBV12-4|TRBJ2-4
TGTGCCAGCAGTTTTACCGCCGGGGGGAACATTCAGTACTTC
CASSFTAGGNIQYF
>.|.|TRBV6-5|TRBJ1-4
TGTGCCAGCAGTTTGTTCCTGGGGAGGGAAAAACTGTTTTTT
CASSLFLGREKLFF
>.|TRBD2|TRBV7-9|TRBJ2-3
TGTGCCAGCAGCAGTACTAGCGGGGGGGCCCTTACGCAGTATTTT
CASSSTSGGALTQYF
>.|TRBD1|TRBV12-3/TRBV12-4|TRBJ1-1
TGTGCCAGCAGTGTCTATAGGACAGGGCCGGGGGCTGAAGCTTTCTTT
CASSVYRTGPGAEAFF
>few|TRBD2|TRBV12-3/TRBV12-4|TRBJ2-1
TGTGCCAGCAGTCCCGCGCAATCTGCTAGCGGGAGTAGCACTGAGCAGTTCTTC
CASSPAQSASGSSTEQFF
>.|TRBD1|TRBV29-1|TRBJ2-1
TGCAGCGTCGTGAGGCTCGGGACAGGGGGATCCTACAATGAGCAGTTCTTC
CSVVRLGTGGSYNEQFF
>.|TRBD1|TRBV2|TRBJ1-2
TGTGCCAGCAGGGACAGGGGGGCTAACTATGGCTACACCTTC
CASRDRGANYGYTF
>.|.|TRBV29-1|TRBJ1-2
TGCAGCGTTGAGGGGCAGGAAGGGGACTATGGCTACACCTTC
CSVEGQEGDYGYTF
>.|.|TRBV27|TRBJ2-6
TGTGCCAGCAGTCCCCGGGCCAACGTCCTGACTTTC
CASSPRANVLTF